The 22 T cell receptor beta chains in this list originate from one sample, sequenced in a study of cytomegalovirus exposure and HLA in healthy donors (dated by TCRdb to 2015 to 2018). The library was built by means of the immunoSEQ multiplex PCR assay. A mixture of 60 forward primers for TCR Vbeta segments and 13 reverse primers for TCR Jbeta segments was used in the multiplex PCR. The immuneACCESS repertoire file appears here via TCRdb, limited to in-frame rearrangements. These files lack a portion of the clones; in checked studies, under half of the deficit traces to unresolved V genes, and the cause of the others is not known. This sample gives under 150,000 clones in total; around 85% of them show up just once. 8.8% of the sample lies in the top ten. The specimen was PBMCs. These receptors originate from a woman aged 50 to 60 in good health and CMV-seropositive.

This sequence joins TRBV7-2 and TRBJ2-1; 8 bases map to TRBD1. The CDR3 totals 16 residues. Germline V lookup: CDR1 SGHTA, CDR2 FQGNSA. The junction had 9 bases not matched to a gene; V was cut back by 2 bases and J by 6 bases. The CDR3 here is CASSLSTGALLNEQFF. The CDR3 region has the DNA TGTGCCAGCAGCTTATCGACAGGGGCCTTACTCAATGAGCAGTTCTTC.

The V and J genes are TRBV7-3 and TRBJ1-1; D unresolved. CDR3 size: 13 residues. Trimming shortened V by 4 bases and J by 1 base, and 7 bases separated the two germline ends. Germline CDR1 and CDR2: SGHTA and FQGTGA. Here the CDR3 DNA reads TGTGCCAGCAGCTCCGACTGGAACACTGAAGCTTTCTTT. It is translated as CASSSDWNTEAFF.

The rearrangement links TRBV27 to TRBJ2-3, with D tentatively TRBD2 (5 bases). CDR1 is MNHEY, CDR2 SMNVEV, per germline (reference sequence). V dropped 5 bases and J dropped 1 base, with 22 bases sitting between them. CDR3 size: 18 residues. The CDR3 nucleotides read TGTGCCAGCAGTCCGCCCCGAGGGCTTTTGTCTGGCACAGATACGCAGTATTTT. It specifies CASSPPRGLLSGTDTQYF.

The chain uses TRBV27 and TRBJ2-7; weak D call: TRBD2 (5 bases). The better agreement between TRBJ2-1 and the DNA end casts doubt on the J call. Germline V gene lookup returns CDR1 MNHEY and CDR2 SMNVEV (reference sequence). CDR3 size: 13 residues. In DNA, the CDR3 is TGTGCCAGCAGGAGGACTGTCTACAATGAGCAGTTCTTC. Protein: CASRRTVYNEQFF.

The rearrangement links TRBV6-5 to TRBJ1-2; TRBD1 might be the D (6 bases). V lost 5 bases and J 7 bases, leaving 11 bases between the germline ends. The CDR3 consists of 12 residues. CDR1 is MNHEY, CDR2 SVGAGI, per germline. The CDR3 spells CASSTLQGGYTF. The DNA for the CDR3 is TGTGCCAGCAGTACCCTACAGGGTGGCTACACCTTC.

The chain uses TRBV5-1 and TRBJ1-3; a weak D match, TRBD1 (5 bases). Between the trimmed V and J ends, which lost 3 bases and 3 bases, there was a span of 13 bases. Germline lookup yields CDR1 SGHRS and CDR2 YFSETQ. The CDR3 extends over 15 amino acids. The CDR3 nucleotides read TGCGCCAGCAGCTGGGGCCCTATGAGTGGAAACACCATATATTTT. Amino acids: CASSWGPMSGNTIYF.

The chain carries TRBV19 and TRBJ2-6; a weak D match, TRBD1 (5 bases). Deletions cut 8 bases from V and 0 bases from J, with 17 bases between. The CDR3 is 17 residues long. The germline V gene encodes CDR1 LNHDA and CDR2 SQIVND (reference sequence). The CDR3 DNA reads TGTGCCAGTGGAGACTCCAGGGCCAACTCTGGGGCCAACGTCCTGACTTTC. Protein: CASGDSRANSGANVLTF.

The chain couples TRBV25-1 to TRBJ2-2, with D possibly being TRBD2 (6 bases). Germline V gene data show CDR1 as MGHDK and CDR2 as SYGVNS. CDR3 length: 15 residues. V lost 8 bases, J lost 2 bases, and 15 bases lay in between. CDR3 region: CASAIRGINTGELFF. The CDR3 bases are TGTGCCAGCGCCATCCGGGGGATTAACACCGGGGAGCTGTTTTTT.

As regards this clone: Different DNA sequences within this sample yield the same CDR3. The chain links TRBV9 to TRBJ2-7; perhaps TRBD2 as D (6 bases). The length of the CDR3 is 14 residues. From germline, CDR1 is SGDLS and CDR2 YYNGEE. V was trimmed by 2 bases and J by 0 bases, leaving 9 bases between them. CDR3 coding DNA: TGTGCCAGCAGCGTCGGGGGACCCTCCTACGAGCAGTACTTC. Its protein product is CASSVGGPSYEQYF.

This sequence joins TRBV7-9 and TRBJ1-1; 7 positions agree with TRBD1. The CDR3 has 13 residues. V was pared by 3 bases and J by 4 bases, with 2 bases of the junction left unmatched. Per the germline V gene, CDR1 is SEHNR and CDR2 is FQNEAQ (reference sequence). CDR3 sequence: CASSFTGATEAFF. The DNA of the CDR3 is TGTGCCAGCAGCTTTACAGGGGCCACTGAAGCTTTCTTT.

The chain recombines TRBV2 with TRBJ1-5, with 7 bases aligning to TRBD1. Germline CDR1 and CDR2: SNHLY and FYNNEI. This CDR3 region has 13 residues. Trimming took 8 bases from V and 4 from J; bases not matched to a gene: 5. CDR3 residues: CASGRQGNQPQHF. In DNA, the CDR3 is TGTGCCAGCGGCAGACAGGGAAATCAGCCCCAGCATTTT.

CDR3 loop: CASSAPGRGKYEQYF. In DNA form, the CDR3 reads TGTGCCAGCAGTGCCCCAGGGCGGGGGAAATACGAGCAGTACTTC. The chain joins TRBV2 to TRBJ2-7, with 7 bases lining up with TRBD2. CDR1 SNHLY and CDR2 FYNNEI come from the germline V gene. CDR3 length equals 15 residues. J was trimmed by 4 bases and V by 4 bases; bases with no gene match: 10.

The V call is TRBV5-1, the J call TRBJ1-4; weak D call: TRBD1 (5 bases). The CDR3 sequence is 15 residues long. The germline V gene encodes CDR1 SGHRS and CDR2 YFSETQ. V lost 3 bases to trimming and J lost 0 bases, with 9 bases between them. CDR3 amino acids: CASSYQQATNEKLFF. The CDR3 DNA reads as TGCGCCAGCAGCTACCAACAGGCAACTAATGAAAAACTGTTTTTT. Drawing the rest from reference TRBV5-1 and TRBJ1-4, the complete variable domain is KAGVTQTPRYLIKTRGQQVTLSCSPISGHRSVSWYQQTPGQGLQFLFEYFSETQRNKGNFPGRFSGRQFSNSRSEMNVSTLELGDSALYLCASSYQQATNEKLFFGSGTQLSVL.

The chain is built from TRBV28 and TRBJ1-2; maybe TRBD1 (6 bases). Germline CDR1 MDHEN, CDR2 SYDVKM. The CDR3 is made up of 12 amino acids. Trimming stripped 6 bases from V and 5 bases from J, with 10 bases between. The DNA of the CDR3 is TGTGCCAGCAGCCGGACAGTTTATGGCTACACCTTC. This codes for CASSRTVYGYTF.

This chain links TRBV6-6 with TRBJ1-2; D is possibly TRBD1 (6 bases). With 0 bases removed from V and 5 bases from J, the gap between germline ends came to 13 bases. Germline V gene data show CDR1 as MNHNY and CDR2 as SVGAGI (reference sequence). The CDR3 covers 15 residues. The CDR3 region is CASSYSAGVWYGYTF. The CDR3 DNA reads TGTGCCAGCAGTTACTCCGCAGGGGTCTGGTATGGCTACACCTTC.

V gene TRBV6-5 combines with J gene TRBJ2-7; a possible D gene is TRBD2 (6 bases). The CDR3 runs to 14 residues. CDR1 and CDR2 from the germline V gene are MNHEY and SVGAGI. Trimming cost V 1 base and J 1 base, with 8 bases left between them. The CDR3, as DNA: TGTGCCAGCAGTTACTTGGGGGGATCCTACGAGCAGTACTTC. It yields the protein CASSYLGGSYEQYF.

This sequence joins TRBV4-1 and TRBJ1-2; no reliable D call. CDR1 is MGHRA and CDR2 is YSYEKL in the germline V gene. The V gene lost 0 bases and the J gene lost 4 bases, with 12 bases spanning the gap. The CDR3 is 15 residues long. The DNA of the CDR3 is TGCGCCAGCAGCCAAGATCCGGGTAAAGGCTATGGCTACACCTTC. It encodes CASSQDPGKGYGYTF.

This clone has just one count. The chain links TRBV5-6 to TRBJ2-5; D remains unclear. The V end was cut by 2 bases, the J end by 5 bases, with 10 bases between. This CDR3 contains 13 residues. Germline CDR1 SGHDT, CDR2 YYEEEE. Here the CDR3 reads CASSLQQWETQYF. The CDR3 nucleotides read TGTGCCAGCAGCTTACAACAGTGGGAGACCCAGTACTTC.

This clone turned up a few times. Its ends do not fully match the called genes, so a read error is possible. The rearrangement uses TRBV7-9 and TRBJ1-2, with 7 bases fitting TRBD1. Germline assignment: CDR1 SEHNR and CDR2 FQNEAQ (reference sequence). The CDR3 spans 13 residues. The CDR3 bases are TGTTCCAGCAGCTTAGGGGGCGGCTATGGCTACACCTTC. Its protein is CSSSLGGGYGYTF.

This chain connects TRBV18 to TRBJ1-5, with D perhaps TRBD1 (6 bases). Germline lookup yields CDR1 KGHSH and CDR2 LQKENI. The CDR3 spans 16 residues. The ends were cut back, 2 bases at V and 5 bases at J, with 16 bases in the middle. CDR3 region: CASSPIPGGRDQPQHF. The CDR3 coding sequence is TGTGCCAGCTCACCAATTCCTGGGGGCCGGGATCAGCCCCAGCATTTT.

This sequence joins TRBV5-1 and TRBJ2-2; TRBD2 matches 8 bases. This CDR3 has 17 amino acids. The J segment lost 2 bases and the V segment lost 4 bases, leaving 10 bases of the junction unmatched. CDR1 and CDR2 (germline): SGHRS, YFSETQ. Here the CDR3 DNA reads TGCGCCAGCAGCGCGAGGTCGGCGGGGGGCAACACCGGGGAGCTGTTTTTT. This translates into CASSARSAGGNTGELFF.

The CDR3 region is CASSTALSDTNTGELFF. In DNA, the CDR3 is TGTGCCAGCAGTACCGCCTTGTCAGACACGAACACCGGGGAGCTGTTTTTT. The rearrangement joins TRBV7-3 to TRBJ2-2; D unresolved. The CDR3 runs 17 residues. The germline gives CDR1 SGHTA, CDR2 FQGTGA. V lost 6 bases and J lost 0, with 17 bases in between.